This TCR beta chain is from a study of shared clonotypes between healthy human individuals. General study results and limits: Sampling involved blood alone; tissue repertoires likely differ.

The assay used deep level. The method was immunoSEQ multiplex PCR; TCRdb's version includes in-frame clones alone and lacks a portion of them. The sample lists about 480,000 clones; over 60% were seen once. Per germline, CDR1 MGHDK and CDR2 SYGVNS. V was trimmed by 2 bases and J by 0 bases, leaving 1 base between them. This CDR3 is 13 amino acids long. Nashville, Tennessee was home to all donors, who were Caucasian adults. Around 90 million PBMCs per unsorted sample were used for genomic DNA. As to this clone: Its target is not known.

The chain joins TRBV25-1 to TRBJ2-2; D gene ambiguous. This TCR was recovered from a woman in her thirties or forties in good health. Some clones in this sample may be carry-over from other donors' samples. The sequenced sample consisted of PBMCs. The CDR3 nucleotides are TGTGCCAGCAGTGAACCGAACACCGGGGAGCTGTTTTTT. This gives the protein CASSEPNTGELFF.